One TCR beta chain is described in this entry. The antigen is undetermined. This sample stems from a study of cytomegalovirus exposure and HLA in healthy donors. V trimming: 5 bases; J trimming: 7 bases; junction bases outside the gene matches: 8. Germline CDR1 is LNHDA and CDR2 is SQIVND (reference sequence). The CDR3 is 14 residues long. In the PCR, 60 Vbeta and 13 Jbeta primers were used. The method was immunoSEQ multiplex PCR; TCRdb's version includes in-frame clones alone and lacks a portion of them. The sample has more than 85,000 clones, roughly 80% seen once; the top ten hold 2% to 2.5%. Study-level findings and limits: Specificity for CMV antigens was confirmed in vitro for three of the CMV-associated chains. Reported performance of the classifier showed diagnosis of cytomegalovirus status with high specificity and sensitivity.

Sequencing was performed on PBMCs. This chain uses TRBV19 with TRBJ1-5, with 7 bases fitting TRBD1. This clonotype was obtained from a man in his forties in good health and CMV-seronegative. The CDR3 sequence is CASSGAGGGQPQHF. In nucleotides, the CDR3 is TGTGCCAGTAGTGGTGCAGGGGGAGGACAGCCCCAGCATTTT.